This TCR beta chain was found in a study of cytomegalovirus exposure and HLA in healthy donors. A multiplex PCR was run with 60 Vbeta primers and 13 Jbeta primers. The protocol was immunoSEQ multiplex PCR, while the TCRdb copy is restricted to in-frame clones and leaves out a portion. The repertoire consists of some 110,000 clones, with about 76% occurring once and the leading ten covering around 4.2%. CDR1 LGHNA and CDR2 YSLEER come from the germline V gene. J was trimmed by 4 bases and V by 0 bases; bases with no gene match: 8. This CDR3 has 17 residues. Study results and caveats: On later analysis, the bulk of CMV-associated TCR beta chains appeared to be HLA-restricted.

A remark on this clone: Its target is unknown.

The gene calls are TRBV4-3 and TRBJ2-2, with 7 bases lining up with TRBD2. The sequence came from a woman aged 25 to 39 in good health and CMV-seronegative. The material sequenced was PBMCs. CDR3 loop: CASSQEASQRGTGELFF. The CDR3 DNA is TGCGCCAGCAGCCAAGAGGCGTCACAGCGGGGCACCGGGGAGCTGTTTTTT.